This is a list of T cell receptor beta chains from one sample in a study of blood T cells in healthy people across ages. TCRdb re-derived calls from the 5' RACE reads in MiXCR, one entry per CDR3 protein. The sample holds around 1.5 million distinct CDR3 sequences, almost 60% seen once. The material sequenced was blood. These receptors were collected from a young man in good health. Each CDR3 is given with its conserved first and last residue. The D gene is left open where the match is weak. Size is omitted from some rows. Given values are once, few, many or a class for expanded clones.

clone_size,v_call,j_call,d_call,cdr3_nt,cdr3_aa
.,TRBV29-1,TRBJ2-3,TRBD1,TGCAGCGTCCGACAGGGGGCTGGGAGTACGCAGTATTTT,CSVRQGAGSTQYF
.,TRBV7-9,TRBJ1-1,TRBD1,TGTGCCAGCAGCTCTTGGGACAGCCTTGAAGCTTTCTTT,CASSSWDSLEAFF
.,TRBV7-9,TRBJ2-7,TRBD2,TGTGCCAGCAGCCCCAGCCATATAACTAGCGGGGCATCCTGCGAGCAGTACTTC,CASSPSHITSGASCEQYF
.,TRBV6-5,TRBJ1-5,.,TGTGCCAGCAGCCGAGATGGTTTGAGCAATCAGCCCCAGCATTTT,CASSRDGLSNQPQHF
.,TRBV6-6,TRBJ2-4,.,TGTGCCAGCAGTCCCCCGCGGGCCAAAAACATTCAGTACTTC,CASSPPRAKNIQYF
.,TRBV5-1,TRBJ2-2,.,TGCGCCAGCAGCTTGAATAACGGCAACACCGGGGAGCTGTTTTTT,CASSLNNGNTGELFF
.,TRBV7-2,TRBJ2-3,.,TGTGCCAGCAGATTCGATACGCAGTATTTT,CASRFDTQYF
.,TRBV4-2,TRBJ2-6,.,TGTGCCAGCAGCCAAGTGTTGGCAGGGGAGATTGGGGCCAACGTCCTGACTTTC,CASSQVLAGEIGANVLTF
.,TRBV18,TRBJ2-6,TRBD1,TGTGCCAGCTCACCACGGACAGGGTCTGGGGCCAACGTCCTGACTTTC,CASSPRTGSGANVLTF
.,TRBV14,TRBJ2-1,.,TGTGCCAGCAGCCCACTAGGATTCGGACGGACCACCTACAATGAGCAGTTCTTC,CASSPLGFGRTTYNEQFF
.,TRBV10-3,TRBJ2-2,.,TGTGCCATCAGTGAGCGGCTAGCCCTCCCCGGGGAGCTGTTTTTT,CAISERLALPGELFF
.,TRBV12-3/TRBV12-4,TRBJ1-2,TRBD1,TGTGCCAGCAGTGGACAGGGCGTAGGGGGCTACACCTTC,CASSGQGVGGYTF
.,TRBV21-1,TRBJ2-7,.,TGTGCCAGCAGCACCTCGGGACTAGCAGTCTACGAGCAGTACTTC,CASSTSGLAVYEQYF
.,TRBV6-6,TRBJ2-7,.,TGTGCCAGCAGTTACGTTAGTACCGAGCAGTACTTC,CASSYVSTEQYF
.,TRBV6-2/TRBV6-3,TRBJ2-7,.,TGTGCCAGCATCGGCGAGGTGGGGTCTAACTACGAGCAGTACTTC,CASIGEVGSNYEQYF
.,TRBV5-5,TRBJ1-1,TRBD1,TGTGCCAGCAGCTTAGGGCAGGGGGCTGATGAAGCTTTCTTT,CASSLGQGADEAFF
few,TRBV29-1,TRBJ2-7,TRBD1,TGCAGCGTAAAGGACAGGCGGTTCGAGCAGTACTTC,CSVKDRRFEQYF
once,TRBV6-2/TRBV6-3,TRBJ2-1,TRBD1,TGTGCCAGCAGTGTAGGGACAGGGTTCGATGAGCAGTTCTTC,CASSVGTGFDEQFF
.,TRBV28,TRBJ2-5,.,TGTGCCAGCAGTTTACCCGGGGGACGCGGGGAGCAGTACTTC,CASSLPGGRGEQYF
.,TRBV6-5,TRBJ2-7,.,TGTGCCAGCAGTATAGGCAGGGCCGAGCAGTACTTC,CASSIGRAEQYF
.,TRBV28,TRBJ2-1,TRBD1,TGTGCCAGCAGCCCCTGGACAGGGTCCAGAGATGAGCAGTTCTTC,CASSPWTGSRDEQFF
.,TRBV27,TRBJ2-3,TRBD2,TGTGCCAGCAGTTTCGGTAGACTAGCCGTGTCAGATACGCAGTATTTT,CASSFGRLAVSDTQYF
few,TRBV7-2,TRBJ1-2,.,TGTGCCAGCAGTCCCGTGGAGGTTTCTGGCTACACCTTC,CASSPVEVSGYTF
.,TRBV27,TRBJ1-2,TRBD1,TGTGCCAGCAGTCTCGGACAGGGTCTCTATCTATATGGCTACACCTTC,CASSLGQGLYLYGYTF
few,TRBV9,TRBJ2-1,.,TGTGCCAGCAGCGTGGCGACTAGTTACAATGAGCAGTTCTTC,CASSVATSYNEQFF
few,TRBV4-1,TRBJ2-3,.,TGCGCCAGCAGCCAAGATCATTCCTGGGGGTCGTCAGATACGCAGTATTTT,CASSQDHSWGSSDTQYF
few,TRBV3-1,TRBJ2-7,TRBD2,TGTGCCAGCAGCCCGACTAGCAGGCACGAGCAGTACTTC,CASSPTSRHEQYF
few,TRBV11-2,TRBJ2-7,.,TGTGCCAGCAGCCAACGGACATTGCATGGGGCAACCTACGAGCAGTACTTC,CASSQRTLHGATYEQYF
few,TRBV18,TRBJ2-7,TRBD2,TGTGCCAGCCGCACACTAGCGGGAGGGCCCTACGAGCAGTACTTC,CASRTLAGGPYEQYF
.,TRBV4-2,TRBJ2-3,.,TGTGCCAGCAATGGACCGACCACCACAGATACGCAGTATTTT,CASNGPTTTDTQYF
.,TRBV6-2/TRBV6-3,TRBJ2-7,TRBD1,TGTGCCAGCAGTTACCCTATAGACAGGGGCCGCTCCTACGAGCAGTACTTC,CASSYPIDRGRSYEQYF
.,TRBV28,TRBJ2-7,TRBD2,TGTGCCAGCAGTACGCCCTCCCGCGGGGGGGACTCCTACGAGCAGTACTTC,CASSTPSRGGDSYEQYF
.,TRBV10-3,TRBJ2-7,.,TGTGCCATCAGTGATCAGGGCTACGAGCAGTACTTC,CAISDQGYEQYF
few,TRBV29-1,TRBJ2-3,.,TGCAGCGTTGTGCTAGACACAGATACGCAGTATTTT,CSVVLDTDTQYF
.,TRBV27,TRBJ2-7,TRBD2,TGTGTCAGCAGTCCCCTAGCGGGAGGGCACAACGAGCAGTACTTC,CVSSPLAGGHNEQYF
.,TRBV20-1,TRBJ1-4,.,TGCAGTTTCAGGGGAAATAATGAAAAACTGTTTTTT,CSFRGNNEKLFF
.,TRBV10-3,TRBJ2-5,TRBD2,TGTGCCATCAGTGACGGGGGAGGGCCGGTTGAGGAGCAGTACTTC,CAISDGGGPVEEQYF
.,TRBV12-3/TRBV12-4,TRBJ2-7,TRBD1,TGTGCCAGCAGTTTCCCCGCGGACAGGGCCTACGAGCAGTACTTC,CASSFPADRAYEQYF
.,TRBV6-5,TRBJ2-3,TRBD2,TGTGCCAGCTCGCCCCTAGCGGGAGGGCCGGGGGAGGCGCAGTATTTT,CASSPLAGGPGEAQYF
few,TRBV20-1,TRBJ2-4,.,TGCAGTGCCCACTTCCCTCCCACCCACGGCGGGGATCTAGCCAAAAACATTCAGTACTTC,CSAHFPPTHGGDLAKNIQYF
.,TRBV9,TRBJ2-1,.,TGTGCCAGCAGCGTTGTAGGGTTTACCCCCGGCTACAATGAGCAGTTCTTC,CASSVVGFTPGYNEQFF
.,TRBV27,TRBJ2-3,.,TGTGCCAGCAGTTACGACAGCTATTACACAGATACGCAGTATTTT,CASSYDSYYTDTQYF
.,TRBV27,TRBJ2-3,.,TGTGCCAGCAGCGATGGGAGGTTCACAGATACGCAGTATTTT,CASSDGRFTDTQYF
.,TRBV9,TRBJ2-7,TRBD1,TGTGCCAGCAGCCCAAAGGACAGGGGGCTGGGTGAGCAGTACTTC,CASSPKDRGLGEQYF
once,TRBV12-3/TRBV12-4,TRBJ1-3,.,TGTGCCGCCATTGAAGGGGGGTTTGGAAACACCATATATTTT,CAAIEGGFGNTIYF
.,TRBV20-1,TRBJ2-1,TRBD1,TGCAGTGCTAGAGGGACAGGGTTTGTTTTTGGGCAGTTCTTC,CSARGTGFVFGQFF
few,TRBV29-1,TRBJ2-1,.,TGCAGCGTTGGTGTGTGGAATGAGCAGTTCTTC,CSVGVWNEQFF